This TCR beta chain was captured in a study of blood T cell repertoires in COVID-19. Study-level information: The United States, Italy and Spain were the sources of the acute and convalescent COVID-19 samples. T cells, B-cell-depleted T cells, or PBMCs supplied cDNA or gDNA.

In the original analysis: Reference gene primer amplification in the assay estimated nucleated cell counts. Method: immunoSEQ multiplex PCR; TCRdb's copy keeps in-frame clones and lacks some. D and trimming come from the DNA, and the V and J calls and clone size come from that table. The sample includes roughly 170,000 clones, 60% to 80% of them seen just once. The CDR3 covers 14 residues. V lost 5 bases and J lost 1, with 12 bases in between. CDR1 SGHRS and CDR2 YFSETQ come from the germline V gene. This receptor was identified in a woman aged 70-85 years with acute or convalescent COVID-19. The rearrangement uses TRBV5-1 and TRBJ1-1, with D maybe TRBD1 (5 bases). The material sequenced was peripheral blood. For the CDR3, the DNA is TGCGCCAGCAGTCCGGGGGGGAGGAACACTGAAGCTTTCTTT. Amino acid sequence: CASSPGGRNTEAFF.